A single sample gave rise to the 2 T cell receptor beta chains below, sequenced in a study of cytotoxic CD8 clonotypes in ibrutinib-treated CLL. Some clones are missing from TCRdb's copy, which holds only in-frame ones; the method was immunoSEQ multiplex PCR. Of around 200,000 clones in the sample, 79% were seen once. The sample was PBMCs, taken after 12 months of ibrutinib treatment. The receptors here all came from a human donor with chronic lymphocytic leukemia.

The J gene is TRBJ2-3, the V gene TRBV7-9; the D is unclear. Between the trimmed V and J ends, which lost 1 base and 1 base, there was a span of 6 bases. The germline V gene encodes CDR1 SEHNR and CDR2 FQNEAQ (reference sequence). CDR3 length equals 14 residues. CDR3 sequence (DNA): TGTGCCAGCAGCTTAGGAGGTCGCACAGATACGCAGTATTTT. Translated, it gives CASSLGGRTDTQYF.

The rearrangement uses TRBV10-3 and TRBJ2-1; D might be TRBD1 (6 bases). V gave up 7 bases and J gave up 5 bases, with 12 bases separating them. In germline, CDR1 is ENHRY, CDR2 SYGVKD. The CDR3 is 13 residues long. CDR3 amino acids: CAINRQEDNEQFF. The CDR3 DNA reads as TGTGCCATCAACCGACAGGAGGACAATGAGCAGTTCTTC.